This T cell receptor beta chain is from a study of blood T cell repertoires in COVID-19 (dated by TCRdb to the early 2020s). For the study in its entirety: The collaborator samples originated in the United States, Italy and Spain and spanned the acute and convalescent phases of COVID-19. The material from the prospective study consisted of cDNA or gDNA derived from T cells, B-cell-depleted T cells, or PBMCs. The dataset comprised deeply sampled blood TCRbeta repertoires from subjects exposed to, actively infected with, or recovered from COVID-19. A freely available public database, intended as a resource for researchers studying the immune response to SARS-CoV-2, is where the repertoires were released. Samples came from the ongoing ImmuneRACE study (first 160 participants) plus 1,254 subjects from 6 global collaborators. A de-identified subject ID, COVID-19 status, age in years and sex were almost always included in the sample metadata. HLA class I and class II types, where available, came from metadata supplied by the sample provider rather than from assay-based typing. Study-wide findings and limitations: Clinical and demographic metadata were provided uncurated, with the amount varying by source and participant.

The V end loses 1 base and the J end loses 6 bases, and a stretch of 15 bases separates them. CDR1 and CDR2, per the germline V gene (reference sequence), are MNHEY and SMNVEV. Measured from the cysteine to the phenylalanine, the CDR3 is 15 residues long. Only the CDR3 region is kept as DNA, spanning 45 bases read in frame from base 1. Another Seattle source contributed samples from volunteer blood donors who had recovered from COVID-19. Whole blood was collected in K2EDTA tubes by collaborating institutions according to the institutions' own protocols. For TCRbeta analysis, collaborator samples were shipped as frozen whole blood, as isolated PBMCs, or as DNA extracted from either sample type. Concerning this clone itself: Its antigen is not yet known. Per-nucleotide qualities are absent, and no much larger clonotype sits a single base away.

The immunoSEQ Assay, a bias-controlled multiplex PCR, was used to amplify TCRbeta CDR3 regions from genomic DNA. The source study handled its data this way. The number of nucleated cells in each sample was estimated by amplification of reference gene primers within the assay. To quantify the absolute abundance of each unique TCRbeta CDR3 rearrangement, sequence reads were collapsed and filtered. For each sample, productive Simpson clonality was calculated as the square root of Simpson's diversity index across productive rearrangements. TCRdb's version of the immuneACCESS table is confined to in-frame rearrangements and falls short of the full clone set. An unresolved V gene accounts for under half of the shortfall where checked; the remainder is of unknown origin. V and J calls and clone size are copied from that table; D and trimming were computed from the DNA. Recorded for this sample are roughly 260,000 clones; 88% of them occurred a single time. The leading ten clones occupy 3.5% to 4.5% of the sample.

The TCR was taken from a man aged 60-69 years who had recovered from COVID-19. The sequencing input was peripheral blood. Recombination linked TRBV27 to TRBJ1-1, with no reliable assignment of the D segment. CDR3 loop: CASSLYPGGRSEAFF. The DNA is TGTGCCAGCAGTTTATACCCAGGTGGGAGATCTGAAGCTTTCTTT.